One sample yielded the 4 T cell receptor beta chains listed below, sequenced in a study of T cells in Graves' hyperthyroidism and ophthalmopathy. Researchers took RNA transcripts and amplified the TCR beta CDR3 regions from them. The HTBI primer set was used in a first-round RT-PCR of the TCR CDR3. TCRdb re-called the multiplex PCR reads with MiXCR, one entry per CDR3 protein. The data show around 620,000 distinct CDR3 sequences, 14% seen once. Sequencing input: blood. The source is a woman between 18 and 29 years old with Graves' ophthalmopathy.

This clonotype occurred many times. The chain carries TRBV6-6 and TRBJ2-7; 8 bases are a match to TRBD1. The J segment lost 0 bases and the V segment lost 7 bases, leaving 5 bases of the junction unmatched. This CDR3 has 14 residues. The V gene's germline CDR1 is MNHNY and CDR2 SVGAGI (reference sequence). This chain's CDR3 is CASNSGGPSYEQYF. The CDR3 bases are TGTGCCAGCAATTCAGGGGGCCCCTCCTACGAGCAGTACTTC.

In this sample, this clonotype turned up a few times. CDR3 amino acids: CASSIRLAILEDTQYF. CDR3 DNA sequence: TGTGCCAGTAGTATTCGGCTAGCAATCCTGGAAGATACGCAGTATTTT. The V and J genes are TRBV19 and TRBJ2-3; weak D call: TRBD2 (5 bases). This CDR3 has 16 residues. V lost 3 bases and J 5 bases, leaving 18 bases between the germline ends. Germline-derived CDR1 and CDR2 are LNHDA and SQIVND (reference sequence).

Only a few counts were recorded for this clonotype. CDR3 coding DNA: TGTGCCAGCAGTTTATGGCAGGGGCCCGGCGGGGAGCTGTTTTTT. Protein product: CASSLWQGPGGELFF. The chain has TRBV28 and TRBJ2-2; D is possibly TRBD1 (6 bases). Looked up from germline, CDR1 is MDHEN and CDR2 is SYDVKM. The CDR3 runs 15 residues. V lost 0 bases and J 7 bases, leaving 12 bases between the germline ends.

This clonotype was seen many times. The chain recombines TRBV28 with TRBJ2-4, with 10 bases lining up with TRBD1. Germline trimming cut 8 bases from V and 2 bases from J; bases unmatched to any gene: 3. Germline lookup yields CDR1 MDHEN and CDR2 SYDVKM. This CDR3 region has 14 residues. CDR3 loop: CASWDRGTKNIQYF. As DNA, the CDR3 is TGTGCCAGCTGGGACAGGGGAACCAAAAACATTCAGTACTTC.